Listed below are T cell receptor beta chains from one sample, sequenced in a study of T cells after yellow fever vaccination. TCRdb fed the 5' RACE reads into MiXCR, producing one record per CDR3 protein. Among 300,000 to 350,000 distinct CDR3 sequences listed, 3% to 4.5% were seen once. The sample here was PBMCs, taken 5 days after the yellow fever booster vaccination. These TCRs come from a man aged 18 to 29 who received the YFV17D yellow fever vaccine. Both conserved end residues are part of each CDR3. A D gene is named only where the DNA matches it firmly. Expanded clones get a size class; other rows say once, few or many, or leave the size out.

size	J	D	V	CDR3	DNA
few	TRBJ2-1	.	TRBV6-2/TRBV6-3	CASSYMGAAYNEQFF	TGTGCCAGCAGTTACATGGGGGCGGCCTACAATGAGCAGTTCTTC
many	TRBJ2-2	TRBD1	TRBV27	CASSSGGTGELFF	TGTGCCAGCAGTTCAGGGGGAACCGGGGAGCTGTTTTTT
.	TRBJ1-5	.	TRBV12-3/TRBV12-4	CASSLYANQPQHF	TGTGCCAGCAGTCTATATGCTAATCAGCCCCAGCATTTT
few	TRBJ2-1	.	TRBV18	CASSPPGSMDEQFF	TGTGCCAGCTCACCACCGGGGAGCATGGATGAGCAGTTCTTC
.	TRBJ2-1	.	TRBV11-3	CASSLAGQDYNEQFF	TGTGCCAGCAGCCTGGCCGGGCAAGATTACAATGAGCAGTTCTTC
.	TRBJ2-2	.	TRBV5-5	CASSLAGGFANTGELFF	TGTGCCAGCAGCTTGGCCGGGGGATTCGCGAACACCGGGGAGCTGTTTTTT
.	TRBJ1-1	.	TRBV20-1	CSASPNTEAFF	TGCAGTGCTAGTCCGAACACTGAAGCTTTCTTT
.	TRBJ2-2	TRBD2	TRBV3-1	CASSRRRGFKHPGELFF	TGTGCCAGCAGCCGAAGGCGGGGGTTTAAACACCCCGGGGAGCTGTTTTTT
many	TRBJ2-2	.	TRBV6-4	CASSEANTGELFF	TGTGCCAGCAGTGAGGCGAACACCGGGGAGCTGTTTTTT
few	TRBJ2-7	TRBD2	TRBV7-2	CASSWSLAGAWEQYF	TGTGCCAGCAGCTGGTCATTAGCGGGGGCCTGGGAGCAGTACTTC
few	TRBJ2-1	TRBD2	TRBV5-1	CASSPKSGGYNEQFF	TGCGCCAGCAGTCCAAAGTCCGGGGGGTACAATGAGCAGTTCTTC
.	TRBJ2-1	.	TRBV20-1	CSAPDRNNEQFF	TGCAGTGCTCCCGACAGAAACAATGAGCAGTTCTTC
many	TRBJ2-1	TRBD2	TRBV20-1	CSARAGGTYNEQFF	TGCAGTGCTAGAGCGGGAGGAACCTACAATGAGCAGTTCTTC